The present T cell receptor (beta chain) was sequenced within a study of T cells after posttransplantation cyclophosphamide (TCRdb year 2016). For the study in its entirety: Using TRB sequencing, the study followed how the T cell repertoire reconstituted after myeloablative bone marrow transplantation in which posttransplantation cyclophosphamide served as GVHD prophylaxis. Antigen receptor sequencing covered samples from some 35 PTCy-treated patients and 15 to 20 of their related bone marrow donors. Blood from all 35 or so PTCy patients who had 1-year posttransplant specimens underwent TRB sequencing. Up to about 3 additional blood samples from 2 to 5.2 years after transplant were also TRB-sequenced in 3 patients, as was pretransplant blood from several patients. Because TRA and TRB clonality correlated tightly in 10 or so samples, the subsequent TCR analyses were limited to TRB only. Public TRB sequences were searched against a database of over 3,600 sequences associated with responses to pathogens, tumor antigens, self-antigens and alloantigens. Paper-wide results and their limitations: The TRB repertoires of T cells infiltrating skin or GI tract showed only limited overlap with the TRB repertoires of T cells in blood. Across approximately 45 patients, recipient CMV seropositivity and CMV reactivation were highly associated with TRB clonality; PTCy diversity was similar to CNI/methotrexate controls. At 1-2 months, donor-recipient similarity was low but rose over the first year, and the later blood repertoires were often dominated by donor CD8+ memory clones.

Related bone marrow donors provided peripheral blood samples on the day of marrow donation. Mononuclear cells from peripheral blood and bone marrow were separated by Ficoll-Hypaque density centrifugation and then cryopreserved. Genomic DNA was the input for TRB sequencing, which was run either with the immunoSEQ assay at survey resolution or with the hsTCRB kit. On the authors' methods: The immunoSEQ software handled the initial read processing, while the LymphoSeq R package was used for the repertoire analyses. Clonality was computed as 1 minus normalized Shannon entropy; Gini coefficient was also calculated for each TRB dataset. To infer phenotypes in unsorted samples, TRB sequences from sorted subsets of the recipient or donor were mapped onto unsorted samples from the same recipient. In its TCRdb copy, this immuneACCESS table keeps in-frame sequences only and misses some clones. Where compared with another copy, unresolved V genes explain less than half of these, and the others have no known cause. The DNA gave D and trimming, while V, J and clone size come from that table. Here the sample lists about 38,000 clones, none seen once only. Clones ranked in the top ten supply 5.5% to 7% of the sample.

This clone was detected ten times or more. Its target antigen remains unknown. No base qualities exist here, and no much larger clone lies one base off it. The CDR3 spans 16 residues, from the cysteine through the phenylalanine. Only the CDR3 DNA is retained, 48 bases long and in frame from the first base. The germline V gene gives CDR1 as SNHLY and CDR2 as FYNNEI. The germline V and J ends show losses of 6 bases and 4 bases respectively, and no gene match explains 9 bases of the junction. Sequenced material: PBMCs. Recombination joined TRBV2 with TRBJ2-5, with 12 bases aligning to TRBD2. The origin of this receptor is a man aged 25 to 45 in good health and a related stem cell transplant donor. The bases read TGTGCCAGCAGAGGGGCTAGCGGGGGGGCAGTAGAGACCCAGTACTTC. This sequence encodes CASRGASGGAVETQYF.